The clone carrying this T cell receptor (beta chain) was counted a single time. V lost 6 bases, J lost 0 bases, and 14 bases stayed unmatched. CDR1 SNHLY and CDR2 FYNNEI come from the germline V gene. The CDR3 is 19 amino acids. The record originates from a study of blood T cell repertoires in COVID-19. Turning to the study itself: COVID-19 samples from acute and convalescent phases originated in the United States, Italy and Spain. The cDNA or gDNA used as material had been derived from T cells, B-cell-depleted T cells, or PBMCs.

In the original analysis: Amplification from reference gene primers served as the basis for estimated nucleated cell counts. Here immunoSEQ multiplex PCR was the method, and the copy in TCRdb shows in-frame clones only, minus some. The DNA was the basis for D and trimming; V, J and clone size are from that table. The sample includes more than 250,000 clones, roughly 84% of them seen just once. The sequenced material came from peripheral blood. This sequence originates from a human donor in a cohort sampled during active COVID-19. The chain carries TRBV2 and TRBJ2-2, with 9 bases identical to TRBD1. The CDR3: CASRPLPGQGGTNTGELFF. Here the CDR3 DNA reads TGTGCCAGCAGGCCCCTCCCGGGACAGGGCGGCACGAACACCGGGGAGCTGTTTTTT.